Given below is one T cell receptor (beta chain) in context. The antigen is not known. Assay: immunoSEQ multiplex PCR; the TCRdb copy retains only in-frame clones and omits some. The sample includes about 100,000 clones, 85% to 90% of them seen just once. Trimming took 1 base from V and 0 from J, leaving 4 bases between them. Germline V gene lookup returns CDR1 SGDLS and CDR2 YYNGEE. The CDR3 covers 13 residues. This sample is part of a study of T cell responses to AZD1222 COVID-19 vaccine. Study details: Pooling of second doses given at about 4 or about 12 weeks was done. Whole-study results and caveats: Sampling that yielded the repertoires occurred only after the peak T cell response. Close to half of spike-specific TCRs reportedly recognize unmutated variant regions.

The rearrangement joins TRBV9 to TRBJ1-1; unclear D gene. The receptor comes from an adult in good health. This specimen consisted of peripheral blood, obtained on day 0 of AZD1222 vaccination. In DNA, the CDR3 is TGTGCCAGCAGCGTATTCCTGAACACTGAAGCTTTCTTT. Translating gives CASSVFLNTEAFF. Looking up the rest from reference TRBV9 and TRBJ1-1 gives the full variable domain: DSGVTQTPKHLITATGQRVTLRCSPRSGDLSVYWYQQSLDQGLQFLIQYYNGEERAKGNILERFSAQQFPDLHSELNLSSLELGDSALYFCASSVFLNTEAFFGQGTRLTVV.